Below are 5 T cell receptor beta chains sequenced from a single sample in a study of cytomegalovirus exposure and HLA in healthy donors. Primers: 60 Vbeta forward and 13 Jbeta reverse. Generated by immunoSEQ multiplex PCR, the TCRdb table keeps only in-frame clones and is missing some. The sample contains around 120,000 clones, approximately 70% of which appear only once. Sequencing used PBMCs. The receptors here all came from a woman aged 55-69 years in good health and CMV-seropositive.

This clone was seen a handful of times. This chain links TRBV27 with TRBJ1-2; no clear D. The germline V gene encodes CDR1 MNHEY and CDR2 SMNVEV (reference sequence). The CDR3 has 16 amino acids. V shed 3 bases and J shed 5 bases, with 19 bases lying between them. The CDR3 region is CASSLSRTGRGYGYTF. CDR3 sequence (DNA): TGTGCCAGCAGTTTGTCCCGGACCGGAAGAGGGTATGGCTACACCTTC.

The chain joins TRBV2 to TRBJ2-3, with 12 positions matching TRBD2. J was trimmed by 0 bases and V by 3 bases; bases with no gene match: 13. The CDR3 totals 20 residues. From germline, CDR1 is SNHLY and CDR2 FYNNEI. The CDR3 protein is CASSDLRLAGVFTSTDTQYF. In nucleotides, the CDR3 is TGTGCCAGCAGTGACCTTAGACTAGCGGGGGTTTTTACTAGCACAGATACGCAGTATTTT.

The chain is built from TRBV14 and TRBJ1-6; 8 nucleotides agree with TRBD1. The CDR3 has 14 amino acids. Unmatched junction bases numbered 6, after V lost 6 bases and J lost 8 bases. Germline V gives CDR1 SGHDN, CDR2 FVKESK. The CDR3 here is CASSRQGRDSPLHF. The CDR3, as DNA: TGTGCCAGCAGTCGACAGGGGAGGGATTCACCCCTCCACTTT.

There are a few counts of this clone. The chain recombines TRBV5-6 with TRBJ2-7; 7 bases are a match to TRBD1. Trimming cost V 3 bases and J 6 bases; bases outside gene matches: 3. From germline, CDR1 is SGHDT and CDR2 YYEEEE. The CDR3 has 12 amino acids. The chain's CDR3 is CASSSTGIEQYF. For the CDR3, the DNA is TGTGCCAGCAGCTCGACAGGGATCGAGCAGTACTTC.

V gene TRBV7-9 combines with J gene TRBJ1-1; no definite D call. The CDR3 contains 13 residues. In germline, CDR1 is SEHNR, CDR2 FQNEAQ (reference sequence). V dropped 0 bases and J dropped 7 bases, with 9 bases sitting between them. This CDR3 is CASSLAQQSEAFF. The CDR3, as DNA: TGTGCCAGCAGCTTAGCGCAACAGAGTGAAGCTTTCTTT.